A selection of T cell receptor beta chains follows, all from one sample in a study of shared clonotypes between healthy human individuals. Using immunoSEQ multiplex PCR, the repertoire was profiled, and TCRdb retains in-frame clones only, with some absent. Of 2 million to 2.5 million clones in the sample, approximately 94% were seen once. Input material: naive CD4+ T cells sorted from blood. These receptors originate from a man younger than 35 in good health. Each CDR3 is given with its conserved first and last residue. The D gene is left open where the match is weak. Part of the rows lack a size; the others show once, few, many or a class for expanded clones.

DNA	CDR3	size	D	V	J
TGCGCCAGCAGCTTGGGTCCGGGGGGAGAGACCCAGTACTTC	CASSLGPGGETQYF	.	TRBD2	TRBV5-1	TRBJ2-5
TGCGCCAGCAGCTCTTCCGGGACTGCGAACACCGGGGAGCTGTTTTTT	CASSSSGTANTGELFF	.	.	TRBV5-1	TRBJ2-2
TGTGCCAGCAGTGAAGGGGGGCAGGCGCATCCGTACGAGCAGTACTTC	CASSEGGQAHPYEQYF	.	.	TRBV6-1	TRBJ2-7
TGTGCCAGCAGTTACTCATTGGTCCCCGGGGAGCTGTTTTTT	CASSYSLVPGELFF	.	.	TRBV6-5	TRBJ2-2
TGTGCCAGCAGCCAAAAAGGGACAGTACGAGGAGCCCCACAAGAGACCCAGTACTTC	CASSQKGTVRGAPQETQYF	.	TRBD1	TRBV5-4	TRBJ2-5
TGTGCCAGCAGCTTAGCGAGCGGGGGGGTAAATGAGCAGTTCTTC	CASSLASGGVNEQFF	.	TRBD2	TRBV7-2	TRBJ2-1
TGCGCCAGCAGTGCCGGGACAGGGGCCTACGAGCAGTACTTC	CASSAGTGAYEQYF	few	TRBD1	TRBV10-1	TRBJ2-7
TGCAGCGTTGAGGCAGGGGATAGCACAGATACGCAGTATTTT	CSVEAGDSTDTQYF	.	.	TRBV29-1	TRBJ2-3
TGTGCCAGCAGTCCCCAAGGGGTTTCCTCCCAGTTCTTC	CASSPQGVSSQFF	.	.	TRBV28	TRBJ2-1
TGTGCCACCCCCGGGGGGGGGATCACAGATACGCAGTATTTT	CATPGGGITDTQYF	.	TRBD2	TRBV6-1	TRBJ2-3
TGTGCCACTCGGACAGGGATCGAGCAGTACTTC	CATRTGIEQYF	once	TRBD1	TRBV7-2	TRBJ2-7
TGTGCCAGCAGCGCCCGACAGGGTTGGAATGAGCAGTTCTTC	CASSARQGWNEQFF	.	TRBD1	TRBV7-9	TRBJ2-1
TGTGCCAGCAGTCTATACAGGTCAGATGGGGAAAAACTGTTTTTT	CASSLYRSDGEKLFF	.	.	TRBV6-6	TRBJ1-4
TGTGCCAGCAGCTTAGCCGGGAACTATGGCTACACCTTC	CASSLAGNYGYTF	.	.	TRBV7-9	TRBJ1-2
TGTGCCAGCACTTCAGCGGGAGCTTTTGAGCAGTTCTTC	CASTSAGAFEQFF	.	TRBD2	TRBV5-6	TRBJ2-1
TGTGCCTGGGGGGCCGATAGCAATCAGCCCCAGCATTTT	CAWGADSNQPQHF	.	.	TRBV30	TRBJ1-5
TGCGCCAGCAGCTTGGCCCGGGGGACAGGGGGTGAAAAACTGTTTTTT	CASSLARGTGGEKLFF	once	TRBD1	TRBV5-1	TRBJ1-4
TGCAGTGCTACCGCTCGAGGGGAGCTGTTTTTT	CSATARGELFF	.	.	TRBV20-1	TRBJ2-2
TGTGCCAGCAGCTTAGTGTCGGGTGGCCGGGGCACTAATTCACCCCTCCACTTT	CASSLVSGGRGTNSPLHF	.	.	TRBV7-9	TRBJ1-6
TGTGCCAGCAGAGGACTTCCCACTGAAGCTTTCTTT	CASRGLPTEAFF	.	.	TRBV6-5	TRBJ1-1
TGTGCCAGCAGCGTCATGGGACTAGCGGAATTCAATGAGCAGTTCTTC	CASSVMGLAEFNEQFF	.	TRBD2	TRBV9	TRBJ2-1
TGTGCCAGCAGAGAGGGACAGAACTATGGCTACACCTTC	CASREGQNYGYTF	.	TRBD1	TRBV25-1	TRBJ1-2
TGTGCCAGCTCACCAGAGTCCCCCGCGCCCCAGCATTTT	CASSPESPAPQHF	.	.	TRBV18	TRBJ1-5
TGTGCCTGGAGAAGGTTGACGGGAGGCCTAGCTGAAGCTTTCTTT	CAWRRLTGGLAEAFF	.	.	TRBV30	TRBJ1-1
TGTGCCGCGACAGACGCTGAAGCTTTCTTT	CAATDAEAFF	.	.	TRBV30	TRBJ1-1
TGTGCCAGTAGTATGCAGGGACAGGGGTACGAGCAGTACTTC	CASSMQGQGYEQYF	.	TRBD1	TRBV19	TRBJ2-7
TGTGCCAGCATTCGGGAAACTAATGAAAAACTGTTTTTT	CASIRETNEKLFF	.	.	TRBV6-1	TRBJ1-4
TGCGCCAGCAGTGAGTCGATAGGAGACACCGGGGAGCTGTTTTTT	CASSESIGDTGELFF	.	.	TRBV10-1	TRBJ2-2
TGTGCCAGCAGCTTACTAGTAAAAGAGACCCAGTACTTC	CASSLLVKETQYF	.	.	TRBV7-9	TRBJ2-5
TGTGCCAGCAGCAATACAGGGGGGGCCAATTCACCCCTCCACTTT	CASSNTGGANSPLHF	.	TRBD1	TRBV9	TRBJ1-6
TGCAGCGTTGCGGATCCGGGACGTGCGGCTGACGAGCAGTACTTC	CSVADPGRAADEQYF	.	.	TRBV29-1	TRBJ2-7
TGTGCCAGCAGCTTAGATCGTGGTGAAGCTTTCTTT	CASSLDRGEAFF	.	.	TRBV11-3	TRBJ1-1
TGTGCCAGCAGTTACGAGGGTAAGATTACGGAGCAGTACTTC	CASSYEGKITEQYF	once	.	TRBV6-5	TRBJ2-7
TGTGCCAGCAGGTTAGGGGAGTTGACTTCACCCCTCCACTTT	CASRLGELTSPLHF	.	.	TRBV6-1	TRBJ1-6
TGTGCCAGCAGTTTACAGGGGCCCTATGGCTACACCTTC	CASSLQGPYGYTF	.	.	TRBV28	TRBJ1-2
TGTGCCAGCAGCCAAGATTACAAGTGGGCAGGGGTTAATGAAAAACTGTTTTTT	CASSQDYKWAGVNEKLFF	few	.	TRBV14	TRBJ1-4
TGCGCCAGCAGTCCCGGACTTCCTCACACAGATACGCAGTATTTT	CASSPGLPHTDTQYF	.	.	TRBV4-3	TRBJ2-3
TGTGCCAGCAGCCAAGTGGGGGCTGGAAACACCATATATTTT	CASSQVGAGNTIYF	once	.	TRBV14	TRBJ1-3
TGCGCCAGCGGGCAGGCGAACACCGGGGAGCTGTTTTTT	CASGQANTGELFF	.	.	TRBV10-2	TRBJ2-2
TGTGCCAGCAGTTACTCAGTGGCTAACACTGAAGCTTTCTTT	CASSYSVANTEAFF	.	.	TRBV6-5	TRBJ1-1
TGTGCCAGCTCAGCGACGCTTGGGGCCTACGAGCAGTACTTC	CASSATLGAYEQYF	.	.	TRBV18	TRBJ2-7
TGTGCCGCTCAGGGACAGGGTAACTATGGCTACACCTTC	CAAQGQGNYGYTF	once	TRBD1	TRBV6-5	TRBJ1-2
TGTGCCAGCAGCCCAGACCAGCGGAATACGCAGTATTTT	CASSPDQRNTQYF	.	.	TRBV5-4	TRBJ2-3
TGCGCCAGCAGGGGACAGGGGGCGGAAGAGACCCAGTACTTC	CASRGQGAEETQYF	.	TRBD1	TRBV23-1	TRBJ2-5
TGTGCCAGTAGTATTTCTTCATCCACCCCAACTAATGAAAAACTGTTTTTT	CASSISSSTPTNEKLFF	.	.	TRBV19	TRBJ1-4
TGCGCCAGCAGCCAACCGGGACGGCCGGGCTCCTACGAGCAGTACTTC	CASSQPGRPGSYEQYF	.	.	TRBV4-1	TRBJ2-7
TGTGCCAGCAGCTTATCGACAAATGGGGGAGATACGCAGTATTTT	CASSLSTNGGDTQYF	.	.	TRBV11-1	TRBJ2-3
TGCGCCAGCAGCCAAGGGAACTCCAATAAGGGGGCTAATGAAAAACTGTTTTTT	CASSQGNSNKGANEKLFF	.	.	TRBV4-1	TRBJ1-4
TGTGCCAGCAGCTTGGCTAGCGGAGCCCTTTACAATGAGCAGTTCTTC	CASSLASGALYNEQFF	.	TRBD2	TRBV5-5	TRBJ2-1
TGTGCCAGCAGCTCAGACGGACTAGGGGTCTACGAGCAGTACTTC	CASSSDGLGVYEQYF	.	TRBD2	TRBV7-9	TRBJ2-7
TGTGCCTGGAGTAAATCAGCGGGGGGGCCGAATGAGCAGTTCTTC	CAWSKSAGGPNEQFF	.	TRBD2	TRBV30	TRBJ2-1
TGTGCCAGCAGCTTGACAGGGTCCCCCCACGAGCAGTACTTC	CASSLTGSPHEQYF	.	TRBD1	TRBV11-3	TRBJ2-7
TGCGCCAGCAGCCTGGACAGTAAAACCTATAATTCACCCCTCCACTTT	CASSLDSKTYNSPLHF	.	.	TRBV5-1	TRBJ1-6
TGCGCCAGCAGCCAAGACCCCCAGGAGACCCAGTACTTC	CASSQDPQETQYF	.	.	TRBV4-1	TRBJ2-5
TGTGCCAGCAGCCGGGTCGAGGCCAAAATCGAGCAGTTCTTC	CASSRVEAKIEQFF	.	.	TRBV5-6	TRBJ2-1